A single sample is the source of the 11 T cell receptor beta chains below, sequenced in a study of human T cells and chemical hapten exposure. TCRdb reprocessed the RACE reads with MiXCR, giving one entry per CDR3 protein. The sample has some 84,000 distinct CDR3 sequences, about 8.5% seen once; the top ten hold approximately 2.4%. Time point described: pre-sensitization, week 0. Regarding treatment: therapeutic diphenylcyclopropenone sensitization with weekly scalp DPC. The specimen comprised whole blood, sampled in connection with sensitization to the hapten diphenylcyclopropenone (DPC). The receptors originated from a middle-aged man with alopecia areata. Some clones in this sample may be carry-over from other donors' samples.

This CDR3 reads CASSLSPDPGIYNSPLHF. The CDR3, as DNA: TGTGCCAGCAGTTTATCCCCCGACCCCGGAATTTATAATTCACCCCTCCACTTT. V gene TRBV27 combines with J gene TRBJ1-6; D remains ambiguous. V was shortened by 0 bases and J by 4 bases, with 16 bases between the two germline ends. The CDR3 sequence is 18 residues long. Germline assignment: CDR1 MNHEY and CDR2 SMNVEV (reference sequence).

This clonotype has a count of ten or more. J is TRBJ2-6 and V is TRBV3-1; D remains unclear. Germline V lookup: CDR1 LGHDT, CDR2 YNNKEL (reference sequence). This CDR3 has 15 amino acids. The V end lost 1 base, the J end lost 2 bases, and 6 bases lay between the germline ends. Here the CDR3 DNA reads TGTGCCAGCAGCCAAGGCACAACTGGGGCCAACGTCCTGACTTTC. It translates to CASSQGTTGANVLTF.

This clonotype was recorded many times. The chain combines TRBV20-1 with TRBJ2-7, with D perhaps matching TRBD2 (5 bases). Germline CDR1 is DFQATT and CDR2 is SNEGSKA (reference sequence). V was trimmed by 4 bases and J by 6 bases, leaving 10 bases between them. The CDR3 is made up of 11 amino acids. CDR3 region: CSAKEVGEQYF. The CDR3 DNA sequence: TGCAGTGCTAAGGAGGTGGGCGAGCAGTACTTC.

This clonotype was counted only a few times. This chain joins TRBV10-3 and TRBJ2-3, with TRBD2 identical over 10 bases. The germline V gene has CDR1 ENHRY and CDR2 SYGVKD. The CDR3 loop spans 14 amino acids. The junction had 5 bases not matched to a gene; V was cut back by 7 bases and J by 4 bases. In nucleotides, the CDR3 is TGTGCCATCACCAGCGGGAGGGGGGCAGATACGCAGTATTTT. This sequence encodes CAITSGRGADTQYF.

The chain is built from TRBV6-1 and TRBJ2-6, with D tentatively TRBD2 (6 bases). The germline CDR1 and CDR2 sequences are MNHNS and SASEGT. The CDR3 extends over 15 amino acids. Trimming shortened V by 7 bases and J by 2 bases, and 12 bases separated the two germline ends. The CDR3 nucleotides are TGTGCCAGCATTGGAGGGGCAGCTGGGGCCAACGTCCTGACTTTC. Translation: CASIGGAAGANVLTF.

This clonotype was seen only a few times. V and J are TRBV7-2 and TRBJ1-5; tentative D call: TRBD1 (5 bases). The CDR3 consists of 17 residues. Trimming pared 1 base from V and 1 base from J, leaving 14 bases between. Germline CDR1 SGHTA, CDR2 FQGNSA. CDR3 residues: CASSLGLGGISNQPQHF. In DNA, the CDR3 is TGTGCCAGCAGCTTAGGTCTGGGGGGAATAAGCAATCAGCCCCAGCATTTT.

This clonotype was counted between two and nine times. CDR3 coding DNA: TGTGCCAGCTCACCATACAGTGAGACCCAGTACTTC. Translating it yields CASSPYSETQYF. V gene TRBV18 combines with J gene TRBJ2-5; D ambiguous. There are 12 residues in the CDR3. Between the trimmed V and J ends, which lost 2 bases and 5 bases, there was a span of 6 bases. The germline V gene has CDR1 KGHSH and CDR2 LQKENI.

This clonotype turned up a few times. The chain recombines TRBV5-1 with TRBJ1-2; no firm D call. Trimming shortened V by 2 bases and J by 8 bases, and 13 bases separated the two germline ends. CDR3 size: 13 residues. CDR1 SGHRS and CDR2 YFSETQ come from the germline V gene. The CDR3 is CASSFIDLEGYTF. In DNA, the CDR3 is TGCGCCAGCAGCTTCATTGACCTGGAGGGCTACACCTTC.

The V gene is TRBV12-3 or TRBV12-4, the J gene TRBJ1-5; D is ambiguous. The V end lost 6 bases, the J end lost 9 bases, and 18 bases lay between the germline ends. The CDR3 consists of 14 residues. The CDR3 coding sequence is TGTGCCAGCAGCCCCGGTATCATGGGAAGGCCCCAGCATTTT. This translates into CASSPGIMGRPQHF.

The V and J genes are TRBV4-1 and TRBJ1-1; 8 positions match TRBD1. V was pared by 2 bases and J by 7 bases, with 12 bases of the junction left unmatched. This CDR3 has 16 amino acids. Germline lookup yields CDR1 MGHRA and CDR2 YSYEKL. CDR3 nucleotides: TGCGCCAGCAGCCAACCTCCCGGACAGGGTTACGGTGAAGCTTTCTTT. This translates into CASSQPPGQGYGEAFF.

This clonotype was seen more than once but under ten times. This chain joins TRBV29-1 and TRBJ2-1; 8 bases match TRBD2. Germline CDR1 SQVTM, CDR2 ANQGSEA. The CDR3 is made up of 14 amino acids. After removal of 3 bases from V and 4 bases from J, the junction contained 5 bases not matched to a gene. The CDR3 region has the DNA TGCAGCGTTGAGGGCGGGGGGTTATACAATGAGCAGTTCTTC. It translates to CSVEGGGLYNEQFF.